The TCR beta chain under discussion was sequenced for a study of T cells in Graves' hyperthyroidism and ophthalmopathy. General observations from the study: Peripheral blood also featured most of the thyroid clonotypes expanded above 0.001. Ophthalmopathy and stable hyperthyroidism were separated by a 13 V-J model.

Investigators excluded patients with uncontrolled infection, other autoimmune disease, pregnancy or lactation. TCR beta CDR3 sequences were amplified from RNA transcripts. The TCR CDR3 first-round RT-PCR relied on the HTBI primer set. TCRdb ran MiXCR on the multiplex PCR reads and lists one entry per CDR3 protein. The profile shows around 720,000 distinct CDR3 sequences, 35% of them singletons. This clonotype showed up just a few times. Antigen: not known. The CDR3 is made up of 12 amino acids. Trimming removed 9 bases at V and 3 bases at J, with 9 bases between. The J gene is TRBJ2-1, the V gene TRBV12-3 or TRBV12-4; D not certain. The TCR comes from a woman aged 35 to 49 with Graves' hyperthyroidism. The sample taken for sequencing was blood. CDR3 loop: CASGSYYNEQFF. The DNA of the CDR3 is TGTGCCAGTGGGTCCTACTACAATGAGCAGTTCTTC.